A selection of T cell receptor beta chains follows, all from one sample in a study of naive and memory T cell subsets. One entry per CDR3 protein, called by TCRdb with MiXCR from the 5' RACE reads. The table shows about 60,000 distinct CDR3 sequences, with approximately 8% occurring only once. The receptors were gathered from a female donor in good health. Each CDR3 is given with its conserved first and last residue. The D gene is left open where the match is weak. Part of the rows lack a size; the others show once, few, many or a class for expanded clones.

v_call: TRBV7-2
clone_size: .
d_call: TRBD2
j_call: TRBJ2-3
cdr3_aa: CASSPQGTSYTDTQYF
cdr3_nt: TGTGCCAGCAGCCCCCAAGGGACTAGTTACACAGATACGCAGTATTTT

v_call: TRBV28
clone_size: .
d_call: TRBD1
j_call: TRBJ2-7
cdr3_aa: CASINTGTGKDYEQYF
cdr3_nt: TGTGCCAGCATTAACACCGGGACAGGGAAAGACTACGAGCAGTACTTC

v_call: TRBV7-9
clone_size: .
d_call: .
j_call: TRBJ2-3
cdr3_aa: CASSPGRAGSTDTQYF
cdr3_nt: TGTGCCAGCAGCCCTGGACGCGCTGGGAGCACAGATACGCAGTATTTT

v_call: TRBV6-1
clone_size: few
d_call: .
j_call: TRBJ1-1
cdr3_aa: CASSELAGYTEAFF
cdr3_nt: TGTGCCAGCAGTGAACTCGCGGGATACACTGAAGCTTTCTTT

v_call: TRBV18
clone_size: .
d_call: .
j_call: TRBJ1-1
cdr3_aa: CASSHPPFLEAFF
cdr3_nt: TGTGCCAGCTCACATCCCCCGTTTTTGGAAGCTTTCTTT

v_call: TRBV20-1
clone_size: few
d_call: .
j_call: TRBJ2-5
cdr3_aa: CSARERGGRLEETQYF
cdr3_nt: TGCAGTGCTAGGGAGAGGGGGGGGCGTCTCGAAGAGACCCAGTACTTC

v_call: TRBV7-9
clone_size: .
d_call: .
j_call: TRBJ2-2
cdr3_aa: CASSLVRDTGELFF
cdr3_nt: TGTGCCAGCAGCTTAGTCAGGGACACCGGGGAGCTGTTTTTT

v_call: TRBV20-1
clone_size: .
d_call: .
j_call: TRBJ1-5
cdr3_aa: CSARDIAGWGNQPQHF
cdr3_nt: TGCAGTGCTAGAGATATCGCAGGGTGGGGGAATCAGCCCCAGCATTTT

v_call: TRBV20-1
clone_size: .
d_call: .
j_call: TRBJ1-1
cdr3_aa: CSARTERPNTEAFF
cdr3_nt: TGCAGTGCTCGGACAGAGAGACCGAACACTGAAGCTTTCTTT

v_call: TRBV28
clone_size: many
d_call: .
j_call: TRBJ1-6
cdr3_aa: CASSSPQLAGTDSPLHF
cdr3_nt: TGTGCCAGCAGTTCCCCCCAGTTGGCAGGGACGGATTCACCCCTCCACTTT

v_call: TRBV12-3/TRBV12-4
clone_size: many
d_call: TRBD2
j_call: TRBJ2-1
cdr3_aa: CASSLAGVSEQFF
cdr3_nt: TGTGCCAGCAGCTTAGCGGGAGTTAGTGAGCAGTTCTTC

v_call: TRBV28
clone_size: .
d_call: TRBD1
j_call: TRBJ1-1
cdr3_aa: CASRPTGAEAFF
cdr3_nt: TGTGCCAGCAGACCTACAGGGGCTGAAGCTTTCTTT

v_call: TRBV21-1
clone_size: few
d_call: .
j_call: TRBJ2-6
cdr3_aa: CASSCARGQIKSGANVLTF
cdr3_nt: TGTGCCAGCAGCTGTGCCCGGGGACAAATTAAATCTGGGGCCAACGTCCTGACTTTC

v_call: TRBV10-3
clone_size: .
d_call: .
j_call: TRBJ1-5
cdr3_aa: CAISGEQVAQPQHF
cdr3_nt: TGTGCCATCAGTGGGGAACAGGTCGCTCAGCCCCAGCATTTT

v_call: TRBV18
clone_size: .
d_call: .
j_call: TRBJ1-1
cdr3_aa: CASSPPQANTEAFF
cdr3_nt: TGTGCCAGCTCACCACCGCAGGCGAACACTGAAGCTTTCTTT

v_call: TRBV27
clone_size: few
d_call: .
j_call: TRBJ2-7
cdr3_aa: CASSFSYGNEQYF
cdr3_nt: TGTGCCAGCAGTTTCTCCTACGGGAACGAGCAGTACTTC

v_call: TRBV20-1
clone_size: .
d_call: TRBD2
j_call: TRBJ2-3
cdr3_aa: CSARDTSGISTDTQYF
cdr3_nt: TGCAGTGCTAGAGATACTAGCGGGATCTCCACAGATACGCAGTATTTT

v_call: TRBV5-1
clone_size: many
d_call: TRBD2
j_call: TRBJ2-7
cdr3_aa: CASGTGTSTTYEQYF
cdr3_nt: TGCGCCAGCGGAACCGGGACTAGTACCACCTACGAGCAGTACTTC

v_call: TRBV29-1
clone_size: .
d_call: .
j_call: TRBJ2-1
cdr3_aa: CSVEGSGFEQFF
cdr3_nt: TGCAGCGTTGAAGGATCTGGGTTTGAGCAGTTCTTC

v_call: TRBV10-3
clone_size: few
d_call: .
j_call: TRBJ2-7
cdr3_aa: CAISQFLYEQYF
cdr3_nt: TGTGCCATCAGCCAATTCCTCTACGAGCAGTACTTC

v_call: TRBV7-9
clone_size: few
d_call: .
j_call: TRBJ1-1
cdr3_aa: CASRPRGSPQNTEAFF
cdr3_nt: TGTGCCAGCAGACCCAGGGGCTCACCACAGAACACTGAAGCTTTCTTT

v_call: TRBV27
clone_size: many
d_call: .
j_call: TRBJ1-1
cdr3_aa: CASSLEQHTEAFF
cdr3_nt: TGTGCCAGCAGTTTAGAACAGCACACTGAAGCTTTCTTT

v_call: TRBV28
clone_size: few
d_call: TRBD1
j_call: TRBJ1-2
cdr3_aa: CASSPGQGSNYGYTF
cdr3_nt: TGTGCCAGCAGTCCTGGACAGGGATCTAACTATGGCTACACCTTC

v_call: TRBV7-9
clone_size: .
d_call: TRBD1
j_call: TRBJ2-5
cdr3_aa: CASSSKKSGTGDQETQYF
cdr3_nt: TGTGCCAGCAGCTCGAAGAAATCCGGGACAGGGGACCAAGAGACCCAGTACTTC

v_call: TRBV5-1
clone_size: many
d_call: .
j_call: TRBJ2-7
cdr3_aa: CASSLEYGAWEQYF
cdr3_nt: TGCGCCAGCAGCTTGGAATATGGAGCATGGGAGCAGTACTTC

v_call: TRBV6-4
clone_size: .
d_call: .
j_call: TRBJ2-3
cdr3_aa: CASSDSGVADTQYF
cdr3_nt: TGTGCCAGCAGTGACTCCGGGGTCGCAGATACGCAGTATTTT

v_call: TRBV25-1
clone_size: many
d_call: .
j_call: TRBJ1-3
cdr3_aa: CASSESGINTIYF
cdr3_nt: TGTGCCAGCAGTGAAAGCGGGATTAACACCATATATTTT

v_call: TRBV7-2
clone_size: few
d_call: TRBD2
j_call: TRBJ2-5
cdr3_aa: CASSWGLAQNQETQYF
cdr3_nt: TGTGCCAGCAGCTGGGGACTAGCGCAGAACCAAGAGACCCAGTACTTC

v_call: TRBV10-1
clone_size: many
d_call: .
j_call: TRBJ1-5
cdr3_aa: CASRNQPQHF
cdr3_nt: TGCGCCAGCCGCAATCAGCCCCAGCATTTT

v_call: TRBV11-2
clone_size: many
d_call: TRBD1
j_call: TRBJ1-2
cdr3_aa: CASSLAKTGGYYGYTF
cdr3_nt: TGTGCCAGCAGCTTAGCAAAGACAGGGGGCTACTATGGCTACACCTTC

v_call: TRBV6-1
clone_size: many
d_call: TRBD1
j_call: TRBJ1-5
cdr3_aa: CASSDPTGFNQPQHF
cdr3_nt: TGTGCCAGCAGTGATCCGACAGGGTTCAATCAGCCCCAGCATTTT

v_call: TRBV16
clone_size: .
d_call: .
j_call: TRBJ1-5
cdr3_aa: CASSQSGENYQPQNF
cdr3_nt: TGTGCCAGCAGCCAATCTGGGGAGAATTATCAGCCCCAGAATTTT

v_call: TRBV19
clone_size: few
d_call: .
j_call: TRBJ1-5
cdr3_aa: CASSISGVSNQPQHF
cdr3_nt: TGTGCCAGTAGTATAAGTGGCGTCAGCAATCAGCCCCAGCATTTT

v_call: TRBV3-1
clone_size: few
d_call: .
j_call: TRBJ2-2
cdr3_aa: CASSRGTRTGELFF
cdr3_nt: TGTGCCAGCAGCCGCGGGACCCGAACCGGGGAGCTGTTTTTT

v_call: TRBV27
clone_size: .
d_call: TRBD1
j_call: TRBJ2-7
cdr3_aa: CATHSGTGASYEQYF
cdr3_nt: TGTGCCACCCATTCAGGGACAGGGGCCTCCTACGAGCAGTACTTC

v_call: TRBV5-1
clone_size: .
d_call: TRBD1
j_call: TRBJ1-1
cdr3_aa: CASSKRTGGNTEAFF
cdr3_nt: TGCGCCAGCAGCAAACGGACAGGGGGGAACACTGAAGCTTTCTTT

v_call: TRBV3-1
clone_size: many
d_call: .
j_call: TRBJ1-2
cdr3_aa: CASSQEGGGYGYTF
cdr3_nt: TGTGCCAGCAGCCAAGAAGGAGGGGGCTATGGCTACACCTTC

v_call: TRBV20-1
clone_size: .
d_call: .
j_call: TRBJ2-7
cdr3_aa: CSASQGGGSYEQYF
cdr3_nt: TGCAGTGCTAGTCAGGGCGGCGGCTCCTACGAGCAGTACTTC

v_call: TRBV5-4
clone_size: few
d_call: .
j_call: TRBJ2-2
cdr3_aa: CASSTTGLVRELFF
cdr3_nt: TGTGCCAGCAGCACTACAGGGTTGGTTCGGGAGCTGTTTTTT

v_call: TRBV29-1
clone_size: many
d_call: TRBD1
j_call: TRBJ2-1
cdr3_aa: CSVLSRRDRGASYNEQFF
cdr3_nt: TGCAGCGTTTTAAGTAGGAGGGACAGGGGGGCCTCCTACAATGAGCAGTTCTTC

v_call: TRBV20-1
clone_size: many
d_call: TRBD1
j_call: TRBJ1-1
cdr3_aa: CSASGRGRALGTEAFF
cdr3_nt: TGCAGTGCTAGTGGCAGGGGGCGAGCCTTGGGCACTGAAGCTTTCTTT

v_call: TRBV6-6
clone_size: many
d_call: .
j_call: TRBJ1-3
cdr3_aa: CASIAGNTIYF
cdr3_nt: TGTGCCAGCATCGCTGGAAACACCATATATTTT